At least ten counts were recorded for the clone carrying this TCR beta chain. No antigen is known for it. The data are from a study of CD8 T cells in ankylosing spondylitis. Study conclusions and caveats: There was a TCR beta motif, made of several highly homologous variants, that appeared characteristic of ankylosing spondylitis blood.

Quantitative 5'-RACE was performed with molecular barcodes, and it yielded the TCR beta libraries. TCRdb fed the 5' RACE reads into MiXCR, producing one record per CDR3 protein. The sample shows fewer than 550,000 distinct CDR3 sequences, approximately 5.3% of them seen only once. Per germline, CDR1 DFQATT and CDR2 SNEGSKA (reference sequence). V lost 6 bases, J lost 10 bases, and 26 bases lay in between. This CDR3 has 15 residues. The chain employs TRBV20-1 and TRBJ2-3; D perhaps matches TRBD2 (6 bases). Source material: blood, either unsorted or a sorted T cell fraction (not recorded which). The receptor was isolated from a male donor with ankylosing spondylitis. CDR3 in DNA: TGCAGTGCCCTTCCGGGGACTTCTGATCTGGGGGCGCAGTATTTT. Its translation is CSALPGTSDLGAQYF.